This TCR beta chain originates from a study of T cell repertoires in cytomegalovirus infection (dated by TCRdb to between 2018 and 2021). Notes on the research overall: Recently identified HLA-C-restricted CMV epitopes, whose presentation resists viral immunomodulation, were targeted by peptide stimulations together with well-studied HLA-B-restricted epitopes. The HLA type of each donor mattered for the analysis, because public TCR beta signatures pointed to carriage of CMV infection along with the matching HLA type.

For this clonotype: Its antigen is unknown. No much larger clonotype is one base removed from it; base qualities were not supplied.

Sequencing took place on an Illumina HiSeq 1500. TCRdb passed the public sequencing reads through fastp at Q25 and MiXCR, retaining productive beta sequences. Each CDR3 protein gets just one entry, which takes the most common genes and DNA from the rows behind it. This sample lists approximately 1,000,000 distinct CDR3 sequences; 31% were detected once. Around 15% of the sample is taken by the ten largest. What the study reported, not specific to this receptor: The ex vivo response was dominated by HLA-C-restricted CMV-specific TCR beta clonotypes, which also provided the single most frequent clonotype in two of eight donors. Carriers of CMV infection plus the relevant HLA type were discriminated by the cumulative frequency of public TCR beta family members in the study cohort and in an independent roughly 320-donor cohort.

The sample's treatment or condition, from its label and the paper: in vitro stimulation with specific CMV peptide epitopes to enrich CMV-specific T cells. From the cysteine up to the phenylalanine, the CDR3 has a length of 15 residues. CDR3 DNA is the only sequence kept; it has 45 bases, read in frame from the first base. Looking up the germline V gene (reference sequence) yields CDR1 MNHEY and CDR2 SMNVEV. The junction shows trimming of 6 bases on V and 5 bases on J, plus 16 bases between the germline ends. The sequence joins TRBV27 to TRBJ1-4; the D gene is perhaps TRBD1, on 5 matching bases. The sample in question was cultured CD8+ T cells from PBMCs, obtained from culture after CMV antigen stimulation. The TCR originated in a human donor in good health (CMV status not recorded). Some clones in this sample may be carry-over from other donors' samples. This receptor carries the CDR3 CASSRTGTLNEKLFF. The DNA sequence is given as TGTGCCAGCAGCCGAACCGGGACGTTAAATGAAAAACTGTTTTTT.